This TCR beta chain derives from a study of T cells in Graves' hyperthyroidism and ophthalmopathy. Study summary: Prior to any treatment, at the point of initial diagnosis, peripheral blood was collected.

Using RNA transcripts as the source, TCR beta CDR3 regions were amplified. Carried out on the TCR CDR3, a first-round RT-PCR used the HTBI primer set. TCRdb reprocessed the multiplex PCR reads via MiXCR and lists one record per CDR3 protein. The sample lists hundreds of thousands of distinct CDR3 sequences; 15% to 20% were seen once. Trimming pared 5 bases from V and 1 base from J, leaving 9 bases between. CDR1 and CDR2 (germline): MNHEY, SMNVEV (reference sequence). The CDR3 runs 13 residues. In this sample, this clonotype turned up many times. Its antigen is unknown. Study-wide results and limits: The model identified upcoming ophthalmopathy a median about 7.1 months ahead of onset. Most thyroid clonotypes with frequency above 0.001 were detected in blood.

Each patient was aged 18 to 65 and had newly diagnosed hyperthyroidism of under 2 months' duration. The source is a woman in her twenties or thirties with Graves' hyperthyroidism. What was sequenced was blood. The chain carries TRBV27 and TRBJ2-7; a weak D match, TRBD1 (6 bases). DNA of the CDR3: TGTGCCAGCAGTGGGGACACTTCCTACGAGCAGTACTTC. This codes for CASSGDTSYEQYF.